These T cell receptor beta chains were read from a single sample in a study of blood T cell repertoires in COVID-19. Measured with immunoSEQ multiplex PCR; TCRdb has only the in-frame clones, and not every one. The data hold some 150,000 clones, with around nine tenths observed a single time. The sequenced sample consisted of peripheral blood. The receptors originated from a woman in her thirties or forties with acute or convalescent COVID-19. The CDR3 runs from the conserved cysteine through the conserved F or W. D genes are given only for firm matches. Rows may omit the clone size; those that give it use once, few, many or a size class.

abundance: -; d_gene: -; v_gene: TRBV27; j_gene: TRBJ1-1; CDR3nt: TGTGCCAGCAAGGTGGGAGCCAATGAATGGACTGAAGCTTTCTTT; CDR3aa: CASKVGANEWTEAFF
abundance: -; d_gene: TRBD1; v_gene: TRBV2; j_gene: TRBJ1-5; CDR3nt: TGTGCCAGCAGTGCAGACAGGGTAGTACAGCCCCAGCATTTT; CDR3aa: CASSADRVVQPQHF
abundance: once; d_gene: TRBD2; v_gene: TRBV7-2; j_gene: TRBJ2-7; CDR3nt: TGTGCCAGCAGCTTAGTTTACTTCGGCGGGAGCTCCTACGAGCAGTACTTC; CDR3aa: CASSLVYFGGSSYEQYF
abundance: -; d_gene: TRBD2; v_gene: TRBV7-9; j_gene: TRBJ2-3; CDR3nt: TGTGCCAGCACGCCTAGCGGGATAGGGACAGATACGCAGTATTTT; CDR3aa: CASTPSGIGTDTQYF
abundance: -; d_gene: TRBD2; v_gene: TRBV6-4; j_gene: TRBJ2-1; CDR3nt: TGTGCCAGCAGTGGAGGCCCCCTAGCGGACAATGAGCAGTTCTTC; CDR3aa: CASSGGPLADNEQFF
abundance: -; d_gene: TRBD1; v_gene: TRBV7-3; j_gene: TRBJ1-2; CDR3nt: TGTGCCAGCAGCTTGACAGGGAGCGATGGCTACACCTTC; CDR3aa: CASSLTGSDGYTF
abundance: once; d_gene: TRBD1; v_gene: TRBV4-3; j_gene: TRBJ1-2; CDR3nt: TGCGCCAGCAGCCAAGGGACAGGGACCAACTATGGCTACACCTTC; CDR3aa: CASSQGTGTNYGYTF
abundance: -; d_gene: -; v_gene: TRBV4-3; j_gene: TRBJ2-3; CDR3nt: TGCGCCAGCAGCCAAGACTGGCGGCAAAGCACAGATACGCAGTATTTT; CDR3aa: CASSQDWRQSTDTQYF
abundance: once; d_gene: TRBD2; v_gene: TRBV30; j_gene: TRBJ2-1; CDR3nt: TGTGCCTGGAGTGTACTAGCGGGGGGCAATGAGCAGTTCTTC; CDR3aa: CAWSVLAGGNEQFF
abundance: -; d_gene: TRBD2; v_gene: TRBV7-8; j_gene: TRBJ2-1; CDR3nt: TGTGCCAGCACCCTGACGTGGGGAGCGGGGGTGCACAATGAGCAGTTCTTC; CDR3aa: CASTLTWGAGVHNEQFF
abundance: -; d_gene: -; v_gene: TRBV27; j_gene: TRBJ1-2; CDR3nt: TGTGCCAGCAGGGGACTTGGCTATGGCTACACCTTC; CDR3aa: CASRGLGYGYTF
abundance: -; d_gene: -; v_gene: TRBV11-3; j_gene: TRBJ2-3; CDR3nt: TGTGCCAGCAGCTTGGCCCCCACAGATACGCAGTATTTT; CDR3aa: CASSLAPTDTQYF
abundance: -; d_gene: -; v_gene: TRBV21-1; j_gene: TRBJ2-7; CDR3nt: TGTGCCAGCAGCAAATCAGGACAGGGGGACGTCCACGAGCAGTACTTC; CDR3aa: CASSKSGQGDVHEQYF
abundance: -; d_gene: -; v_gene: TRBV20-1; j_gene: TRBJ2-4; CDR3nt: TGCAGTGCTCCTCGCAGCATTCAGTACTTC; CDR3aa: CSAPRSIQYF
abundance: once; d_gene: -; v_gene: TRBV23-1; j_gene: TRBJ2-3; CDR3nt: TGCGCCAGCAGTCTAGGCGGAAATACGCAGTATTTT; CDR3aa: CASSLGGNTQYF
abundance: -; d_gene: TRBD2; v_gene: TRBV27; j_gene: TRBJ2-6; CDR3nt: TGTGCCAGCAGTTTCCTCGGACTAGCGGGGCCCTCTGGGGCCAACGTCCTGACTTTC; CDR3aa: CASSFLGLAGPSGANVLTF
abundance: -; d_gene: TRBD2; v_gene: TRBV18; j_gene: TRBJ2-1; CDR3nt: TGTGCCAGCTCACCCACGCGGGGGAGCTCCTACAATGAGCAGTTCTTC; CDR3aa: CASSPTRGSSYNEQFF
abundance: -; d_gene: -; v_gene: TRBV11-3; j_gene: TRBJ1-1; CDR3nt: TGTGCCAGCAGCTTCGAGTCGGGGGTTAAAGCTTTCTTT; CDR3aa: CASSFESGVKAFF
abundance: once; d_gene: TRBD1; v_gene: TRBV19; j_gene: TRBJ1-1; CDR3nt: TGTGCCAGTACCCCCGGGGACAGGGGACCCAACACTGAAGCTTTCTTT; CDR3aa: CASTPGDRGPNTEAFF
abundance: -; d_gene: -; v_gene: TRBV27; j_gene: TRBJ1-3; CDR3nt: TGTGCCAGCAGTGCGACCAGACTTAGAGACACCATATATTTT; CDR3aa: CASSATRLRDTIYF
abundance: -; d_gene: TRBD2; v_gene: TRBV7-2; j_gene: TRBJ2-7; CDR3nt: TGTGCCAGCAGCTTAGGACTAGCGGGGTCCTACGAGCAGTACTTC; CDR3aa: CASSLGLAGSYEQYF
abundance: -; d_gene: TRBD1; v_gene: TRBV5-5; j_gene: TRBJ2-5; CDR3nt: TGTGCCAGCAGCCCTTTCCGACAGGGGGCAATTGGAGAGACCCAGTACTTC; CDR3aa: CASSPFRQGAIGETQYF
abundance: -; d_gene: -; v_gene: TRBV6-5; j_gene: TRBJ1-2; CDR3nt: TGTGCCAGCACCGAAGTGGGTGACTTTAACTATGGCTACACCTTC; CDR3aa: CASTEVGDFNYGYTF
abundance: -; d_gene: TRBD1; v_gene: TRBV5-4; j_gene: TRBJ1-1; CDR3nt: TGTGCCAGCAGACAAAGACAGGGGGCGCGCACTGAAGCTTTCTTT; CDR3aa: CASRQRQGARTEAFF
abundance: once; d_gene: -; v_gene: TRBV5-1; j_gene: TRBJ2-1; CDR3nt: TGCGCCAGCAGCTTGGAGCGTAGCTCCTACAATGAGCAGTTCTTC; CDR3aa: CASSLERSSYNEQFF
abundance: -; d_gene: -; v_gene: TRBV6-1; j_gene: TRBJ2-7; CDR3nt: TGTGCCAGCAGTGAAGCGGTCAGGGGTTACGAGCAGTACTTC; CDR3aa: CASSEAVRGYEQYF
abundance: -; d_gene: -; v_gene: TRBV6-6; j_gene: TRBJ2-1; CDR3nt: TGTGCCAGCAGTACAAGGCAGGGAACATACAATGAGCAGTTCTTC; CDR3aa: CASSTRQGTYNEQFF
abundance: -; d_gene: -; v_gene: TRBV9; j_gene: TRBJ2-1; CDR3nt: TGTGCCAGCAGCGTCCGAGAGCCGGTAGATGAGCAGTTCTTC; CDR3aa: CASSVREPVDEQFF